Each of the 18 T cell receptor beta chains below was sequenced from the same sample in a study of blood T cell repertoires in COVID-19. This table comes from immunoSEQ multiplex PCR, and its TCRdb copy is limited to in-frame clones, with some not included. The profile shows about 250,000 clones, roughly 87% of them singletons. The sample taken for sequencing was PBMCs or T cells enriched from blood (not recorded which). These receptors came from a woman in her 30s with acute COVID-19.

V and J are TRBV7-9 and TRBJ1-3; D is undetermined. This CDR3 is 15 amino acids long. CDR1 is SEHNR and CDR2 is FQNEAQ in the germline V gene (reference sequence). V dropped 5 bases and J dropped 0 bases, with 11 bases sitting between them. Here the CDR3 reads CASSPTFSSGNTIYF. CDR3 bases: TGTGCCAGCAGCCCGACTTTCAGCTCTGGAAACACCATATATTTT.

CDR3 nucleotides: TGTGCCAGCAGCCCGGGACTAGCGGGGGGGCTGAGCTACAATGAGCAGTTCTTC. As protein: CASSPGLAGGLSYNEQFF. The rearrangement joins TRBV11-2 to TRBJ2-1, with 16 nucleotides matching TRBD2. The CDR3 sequence is 18 residues long. Germline loops: CDR1 SGHAT, CDR2 FQNNGV. Germline trimming cut 5 bases from V and 3 bases from J; bases unmatched to any gene: 7. Based on the CDR3 plus reference TRBV11-2 and TRBJ2-1, the full variable domain is EAGVAQSPRYKIIEKRQSVAFWCNPISGHATLYWYQQILGQGPKLLIQFQNNGVVDDSQLPKDRFSAERLKGVDSTLKIQPAKLEDSAVYLCASSPGLAGGLSYNEQFFGPGTRLTVL.

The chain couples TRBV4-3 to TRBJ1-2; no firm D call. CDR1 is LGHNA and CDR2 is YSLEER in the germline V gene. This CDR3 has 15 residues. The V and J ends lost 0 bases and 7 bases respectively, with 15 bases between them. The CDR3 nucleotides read TGCGCCAGCAGCCAAGATAGGTCCAGCAGGCTTGGCTACACCTTC. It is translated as CASSQDRSSRLGYTF.

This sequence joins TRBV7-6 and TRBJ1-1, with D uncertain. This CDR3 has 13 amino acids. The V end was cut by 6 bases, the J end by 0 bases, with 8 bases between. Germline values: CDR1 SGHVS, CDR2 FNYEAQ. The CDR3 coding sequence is TGTGCCAGCAGTTCGGTCTTGAACACTGAAGCTTTCTTT. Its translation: CASSSVLNTEAFF.

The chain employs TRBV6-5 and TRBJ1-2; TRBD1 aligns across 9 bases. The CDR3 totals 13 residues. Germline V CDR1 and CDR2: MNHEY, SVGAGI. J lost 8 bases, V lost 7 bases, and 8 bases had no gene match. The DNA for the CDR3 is TGTGCCAGCACCCGGGACAGGGAAAGCGGCTACACCTTC. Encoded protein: CASTRDRESGYTF.

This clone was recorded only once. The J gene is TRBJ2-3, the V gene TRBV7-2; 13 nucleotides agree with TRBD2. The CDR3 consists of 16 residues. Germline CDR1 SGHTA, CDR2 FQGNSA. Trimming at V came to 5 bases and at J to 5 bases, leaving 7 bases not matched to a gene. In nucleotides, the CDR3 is TGTGCCAGCAGCGAAGGGACTAGCGGGGACGGAGATACGCAGTATTTT. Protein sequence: CASSEGTSGDGDTQYF.

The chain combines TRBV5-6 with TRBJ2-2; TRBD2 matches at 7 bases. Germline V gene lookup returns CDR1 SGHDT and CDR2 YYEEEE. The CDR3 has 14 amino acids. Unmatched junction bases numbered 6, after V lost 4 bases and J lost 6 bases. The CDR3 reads CASSLGTTPGELFF. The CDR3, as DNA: TGTGCCAGCAGCCTTGGGACTACCCCCGGGGAGCTGTTTTTT. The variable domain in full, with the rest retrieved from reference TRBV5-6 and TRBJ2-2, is DAGVTQSPTHLIKTRGQQVTLRCSPKSGHDTVSWYQQALGQGPQFIFQYYEEEERQRGNFPDRFSGHQFPNYSSELNVNALLLGDSALYLCASSLGTTPGELFFGEGSRLTVL.

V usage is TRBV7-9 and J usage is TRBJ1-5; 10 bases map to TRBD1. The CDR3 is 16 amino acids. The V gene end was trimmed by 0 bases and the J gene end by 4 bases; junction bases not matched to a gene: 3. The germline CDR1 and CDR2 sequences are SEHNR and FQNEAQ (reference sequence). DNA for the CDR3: TGTGCCAGCAGCTTAGCGACAGGGGGCTCAAATCAGCCCCAGCATTTT. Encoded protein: CASSLATGGSNQPQHF.

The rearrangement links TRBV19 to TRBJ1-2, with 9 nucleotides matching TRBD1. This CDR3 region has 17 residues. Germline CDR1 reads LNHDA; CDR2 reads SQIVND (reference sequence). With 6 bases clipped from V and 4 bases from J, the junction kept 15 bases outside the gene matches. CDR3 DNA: TGTGCCAGTAGGGACCTCAGACAGGGGGAAGTGAGCTATGGCTACACCTTC. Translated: CASRDLRQGEVSYGYTF.

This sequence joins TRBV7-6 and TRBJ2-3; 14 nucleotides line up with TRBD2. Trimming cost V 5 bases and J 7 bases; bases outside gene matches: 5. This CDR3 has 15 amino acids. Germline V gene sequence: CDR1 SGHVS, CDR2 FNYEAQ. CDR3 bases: TGTGCCAGCAGCACAGGACTAGCGGGGGGTTATACGCAGTATTTT. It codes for CASSTGLAGGYTQYF.

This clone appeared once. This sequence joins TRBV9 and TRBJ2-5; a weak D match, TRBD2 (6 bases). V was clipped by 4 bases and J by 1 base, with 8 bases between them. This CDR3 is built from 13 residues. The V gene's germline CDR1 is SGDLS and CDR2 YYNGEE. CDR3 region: CASSLGLQETQYF. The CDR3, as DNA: TGTGCCAGCAGCCTGGGACTCCAAGAGACCCAGTACTTC.

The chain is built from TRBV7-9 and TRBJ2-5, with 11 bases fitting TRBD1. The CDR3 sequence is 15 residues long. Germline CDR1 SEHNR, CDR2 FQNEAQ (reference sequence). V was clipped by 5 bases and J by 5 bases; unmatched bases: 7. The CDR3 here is CASSRDRGELETQYF. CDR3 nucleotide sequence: TGTGCCAGCAGCCGGGACAGGGGGGAATTGGAGACCCAGTACTTC.

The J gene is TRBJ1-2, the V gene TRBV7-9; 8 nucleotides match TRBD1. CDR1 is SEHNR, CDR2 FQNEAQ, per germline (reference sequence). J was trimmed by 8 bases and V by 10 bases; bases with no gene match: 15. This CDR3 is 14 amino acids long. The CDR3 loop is CATLTDRESGGYTF. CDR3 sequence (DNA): TGTGCCACCTTAACGGACAGGGAGTCGGGCGGCTACACCTTC.

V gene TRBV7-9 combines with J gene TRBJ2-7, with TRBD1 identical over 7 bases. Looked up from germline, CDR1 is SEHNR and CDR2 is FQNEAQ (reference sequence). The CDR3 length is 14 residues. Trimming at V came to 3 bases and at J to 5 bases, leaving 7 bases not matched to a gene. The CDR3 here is CASSLGTALHEQYF. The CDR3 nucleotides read TGTGCCAGCAGCTTGGGGACAGCCCTCCACGAGCAGTACTTC.

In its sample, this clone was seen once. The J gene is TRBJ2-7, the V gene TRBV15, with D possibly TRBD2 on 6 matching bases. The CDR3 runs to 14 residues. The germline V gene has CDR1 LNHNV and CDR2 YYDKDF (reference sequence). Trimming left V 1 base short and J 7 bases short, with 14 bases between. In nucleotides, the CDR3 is TGTGCCACCAGCAGAGGGGGAGCGGGTAGGGAGCAGTACTTC. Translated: CATSRGGAGREQYF.

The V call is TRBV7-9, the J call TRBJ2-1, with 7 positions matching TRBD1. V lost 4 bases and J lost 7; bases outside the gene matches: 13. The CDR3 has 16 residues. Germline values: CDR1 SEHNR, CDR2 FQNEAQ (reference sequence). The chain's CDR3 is CASSSSTGFVYNEQFF. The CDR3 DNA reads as TGTGCCAGCAGCTCTTCGACAGGGTTCGTATATAATGAGCAGTTCTTC. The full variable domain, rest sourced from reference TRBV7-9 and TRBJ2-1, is DTGVSQNPRHKITKRGQNVTFRCDPISEHNRLYWYRQTLGQGPEFLTYFQNEAQLEKSRLLSDRFSAERPKGSFSTLEIQRTEQGDSAMYLCASSSSTGFVYNEQFFGPGTRLTVL.

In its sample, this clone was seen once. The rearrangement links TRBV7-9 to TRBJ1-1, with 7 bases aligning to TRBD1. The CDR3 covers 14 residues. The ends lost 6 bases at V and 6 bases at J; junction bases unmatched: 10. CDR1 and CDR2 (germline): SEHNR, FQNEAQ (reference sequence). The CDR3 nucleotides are TGTGCCAGCAGTTCGCCGTCAGGGGGTCCTGAAGCTTTCTTT. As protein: CASSSPSGGPEAFF. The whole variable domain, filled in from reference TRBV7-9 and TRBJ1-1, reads DTGVSQNPRHKITKRGQNVTFRCDPISEHNRLYWYRQTLGQGPEFLTYFQNEAQLEKSRLLSDRFSAERPKGSFSTLEIQRTEQGDSAMYLCASSSPSGGPEAFFGQGTRLTVV.

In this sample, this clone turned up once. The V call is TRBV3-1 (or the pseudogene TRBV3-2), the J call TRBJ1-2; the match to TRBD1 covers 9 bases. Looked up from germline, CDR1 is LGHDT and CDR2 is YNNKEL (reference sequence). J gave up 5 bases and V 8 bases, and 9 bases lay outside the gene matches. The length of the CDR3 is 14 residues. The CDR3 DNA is TGTGCCAGCTGTCCCGGGACAGGGACTTATGGCTACACCTTC. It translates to CASCPGTGTYGYTF.